The clone carrying this TCR beta chain was seen only once. Its target is unknown. Relapses following autologous stem cell transplantation were seen in all patients, with brentuximab vedotin exposure varying. CDR3 size: 15 residues. V was shortened by 4 bases and J by 0 bases, with 9 bases between the two germline ends. The germline V gene encodes CDR1 ENHRY and CDR2 SYGVKD. The table came from immunoSEQ multiplex PCR; TCRdb's copy has only in-frame clones and leaves some out. Of about 98,000 clones listed, 80% to 90% are singletons. The data derive from a study of PD-1 blockade in classical Hodgkin lymphoma. Study-level results: A reduction in baseline TCR diversity was reportedly seen in newly diagnosed patients relative to healthy donors.

The sequencing used peripheral blood mononuclear cells (PBMCs), collected before the second cycle of nivolumab. The rearrangement links TRBV10-3 to TRBJ2-2; D is ambiguous. The sequence was obtained from a human donor with classical Hodgkin lymphoma. CDR3 sequence: CAISANKANTGELFF. CDR3 nucleotides: TGTGCCATCAGTGCCAACAAAGCGAACACCGGGGAGCTGTTTTTT.